Following are 5 T cell receptor beta chains from one sample sequenced in a study of blood T cell repertoires in COVID-19. Data came from immunoSEQ multiplex PCR; TCRdb stores just in-frame clones and leaves some out. Among about 260,000 clones, 88% were seen once, and the ten largest hold about 2.9%. Sequencing was done on a sample of PBMCs or T cells enriched from blood (not recorded which). The receptors stem from a woman aged 35 to 49 who had been exposed to COVID-19.

The V gene is TRBV19, the J gene TRBJ2-1; a possible D gene is TRBD2 (6 bases). Germline V gene sequence: CDR1 LNHDA, CDR2 SQIVND (reference sequence). This CDR3 is 11 amino acids long. V shed 11 bases and J shed 7 bases, with 12 bases lying between them. The CDR3: CASRGRNEQFF. In nucleotides, the CDR3 is TGTGCCTCTCGGGGGAGGAATGAGCAGTTCTTC.

The J gene is TRBJ2-2, the V gene TRBV19; the D gene is possibly TRBD2 (5 bases). The length of the CDR3 is 14 residues. Trimming removed 6 bases at V and 2 bases at J, with 10 bases between. Germline V lookup: CDR1 LNHDA, CDR2 SQIVND (reference sequence). CDR3 protein: CASRPTGNTGELFF. The CDR3, as DNA: TGTGCCAGTAGGCCGACGGGAAACACCGGGGAGCTGTTTTTT.

The CDR3 DNA sequence: TGTGCCAGCAGCGTCGGGGGTTCACCCCTCCACTTT. Translated, it gives CASSVGGSPLHF. The V call is TRBV7-2, the J call TRBJ1-6; D is possibly TRBD1 (5 bases). The CDR3 runs to 12 residues. V was trimmed by 5 bases and J by 9 bases, leaving 8 bases between them. Germline V lookup: CDR1 SGHTA, CDR2 FQGNSA.

J is TRBJ2-2 and V is TRBV15; no firm D call. The CDR3 consists of 15 residues. V was shortened by 1 base and J by 4 bases, with 10 bases between the two germline ends. Germline values: CDR1 LNHNV, CDR2 YYDKDF (reference sequence). The CDR3 here is CATSRVVAGTGELFF. Written as DNA, the CDR3 is TGTGCCACCAGCAGAGTGGTAGCTGGCACCGGGGAGCTGTTTTTT.

In its sample, this clone was seen many times. V gene TRBV2 combines with J gene TRBJ1-4, with a possible D match to TRBD1 (5 bases). In germline, CDR1 is SNHLY, CDR2 FYNNEI. The CDR3 length is 15 residues. V lost 2 bases, J lost 1 base, and 8 bases lay in between. The DNA for the CDR3 is TGTGCCAGCAGTGAACAGGGCCTAACTAATGAAAAACTGTTTTTT. This translates into CASSEQGLTNEKLFF.